This T cell receptor (beta chain) was obtained from a study of cytomegalovirus exposure and HLA in healthy donors. The overall study: The Caucasian-associated ancestry cluster held roughly 80% of 398 genotyped donors.

With 60 Vbeta and 13 Jbeta primers, the PCR was carried out. Libraries were prepared by immunoSEQ multiplex PCR; TCRdb keeps only in-frame clonotypes and omits some of them. The repertoire consists of under 250,000 clones, with about 83% occurring once and the leading ten covering roughly 10%. Trimming shortened V by 4 bases and J by 5 bases, and 14 bases separated the two germline ends. Germline assignment: CDR1 MGHRA and CDR2 YSYEKL. This CDR3 spans 14 amino acids. The chain combines TRBV4-1 with TRBJ2-5, with D possibly TRBD1 on 5 matching bases. The receptor comes from a woman in her fifties or sixties in good health and CMV-seropositive. The specimen was PBMCs. The CDR3 DNA is TGCGCCAGCAGCCTGCTAGGGGTTGGGGAGACCCAGTACTTC. This gives the protein CASSLLGVGETQYF.